This T cell receptor (beta chain) comes out of a study of shared clonotypes between healthy human individuals. Study at large: Researchers assigned three CD4 naive, three CD4 memory, two CD8 naive and one CD8 memory plate to each donor. General study findings and limits: Non-shared clonotypes displayed generation probabilities falling below those of clonotypes present in all four donors. A handful of donors had around 5% of their naive CD4 clonotypes in common.

With respect to this clone: What it recognizes is unknown.

Generated by immunoSEQ multiplex PCR, the TCRdb table keeps only in-frame clones and is missing some. This table has about 2.4 million clones, more than 85% appearing once. The clonotype originates from a man younger than 35 in good health. Some clones in this sample may be carry-over from other donors' samples. Sequencing was carried out using naive CD4+ T cells from PBMCs. Subset: CD45RA+ positively selected.

The CDR3 spells CASSPTATISGNTIYF. As DNA, the CDR3 is TGTGCCAGCTCACCGACTGCCACAATCTCTGGAAACACCATATATTTT. This chain links TRBV18 with TRBJ1-3; no firm D call. The CDR3 extends over 16 amino acids. CDR1 KGHSH and CDR2 LQKENI come from the germline V gene. The V end lost 3 bases, the J end lost 0 bases, and 12 bases lay between the germline ends.